These T cell receptor beta chains were read from a single sample in a study of T cells in Graves' hyperthyroidism and ophthalmopathy. TCRdb re-called the multiplex PCR reads through MiXCR, storing one row per CDR3 protein. In the table there are fewer than 350,000 distinct CDR3 sequences, 15% to 20% of which are singletons. Sequenced sample: blood. These receptors were taken from a woman in her thirties or forties with Graves' ophthalmopathy. Each CDR3 is given with its conserved first and last residue. D genes are given only for firm matches. Clone size is not always given. Where it is, it says once, few, many or a class for expanded clones.

D: NA; V: TRBV27; size: many; J: TRBJ1-6; DNA: TGTGCCAGCAGTTTCCAGGGTGTTGGAGTTTCACCCCTCCACTTT; CDR3: CASSFQGVGVSPLHF
D: TRBD1; V: TRBV5-1; size: many; J: TRBJ2-3; DNA: TGCGCCAGCAGCACGGGACAGGGGATCACAGATACGCAGTATTTT; CDR3: CASSTGQGITDTQYF
D: TRBD1; V: TRBV30; size: NA; J: TRBJ2-5; DNA: TGTGCCTGGAGCCCTCCAGGACAGGGGCAAGAGACCCAGTACTTC; CDR3: CAWSPPGQGQETQYF
D: NA; V: TRBV6-1; size: many; J: TRBJ2-7; DNA: TGTGCCAGCTCCACATCCAGCCAAGGGGACGAGCAGTACTTC; CDR3: CASSTSSQGDEQYF
D: NA; V: TRBV11-2; size: NA; J: TRBJ1-5; DNA: TGTGCCAGCAGCCGAGACGGGACTAGCAATCAGCCCCAGCATTTT; CDR3: CASSRDGTSNQPQHF
D: TRBD2; V: TRBV20-1; size: NA; J: TRBJ2-7; DNA: TGCAGTGCTAACCCACCCACTAGCGGGAGAGGCGAGCAGTACTTC; CDR3: CSANPPTSGRGEQYF
D: NA; V: TRBV6-5; size: many; J: TRBJ2-2; DNA: TGTGCCAGCAGTTACTCGGGATTCGGGGAGCTGGTTTTT; CDR3: CASSYSGFGELVF
D: NA; V: TRBV7-2; size: few; J: TRBJ1-5; DNA: TGTGCCAGCAGCCATAGGGGGGGAAAACAGCCCCAGCATTTT; CDR3: CASSHRGGKQPQHF
D: NA; V: TRBV4-1; size: many; J: TRBJ1-2; DNA: TGCGCCAGCAGCCAGGGTGAGAGGGACCCATACTATGGCTACACCTTC; CDR3: CASSQGERDPYYGYTF
D: TRBD1; V: TRBV3-1; size: NA; J: TRBJ1-3; DNA: TGTGCCAGCAGCCCGGGGACAGGGAGAGGAGGACCAGGACCTGGAAACACCATATATTTT; CDR3: CASSPGTGRGGPGPGNTIYF